These T cell receptor beta chains were read from a single sample in a study of CD8+ T cells in alopecia areata. The table came from immunoSEQ multiplex PCR; TCRdb's copy has only in-frame clones and leaves some out. The sample lists 50,000 to 70,000 clones, roughly 45% occurring once. The sequencing input was NKG2D-low CD8+ T cells sorted from blood. These receptors all stem from a human donor with alopecia areata. Both conserved end residues are part of each CDR3. Fields, in order: D gene, clone size, V gene, J gene, CDR3 DNA, CDR3 protein. The D gene is left open where the match is weak. A clone size is listed for some rows: how often the clone was seen (once, few, many), or a class if it is expanded.

NA	few	TRBV4-1	TRBJ2-7	TGCGCCAGCAGCCAAATAGACAGTAGCTCCTACGAGCAGTACTTC	CASSQIDSSSYEQYF
NA	NA	TRBV7-2	TRBJ1-2	TGTGCCAGCAGCTTTGACACCTTC	CASSFDTF
TRBD1	few	TRBV29-1	TRBJ2-7	TGCAGCCTACTTACAGGGGGGTACGAGCAGTACTTC	CSLLTGGYEQYF
NA	NA	TRBV30	TRBJ2-1	TGTGCCTGGAGTCCCCCAGCTACCCCCTACAATGAGCAGTTCTTC	CAWSPPATPYNEQFF
NA	NA	TRBV4-1	TRBJ2-1	TGCGCCAGCAGCCAAGTCGCGGGCAATGAGCAGTTCTTC	CASSQVAGNEQFF
NA	few	TRBV4-1	TRBJ2-7	TGCGCCAGCAGCCAAGAAGAGGCGGTTGGGTACGAGCAGTACTTC	CASSQEEAVGYEQYF
NA	NA	TRBV7-2	TRBJ1-1	TGTGCCAGCAGCTTACGAGGAGTGAGCGACCCCGAAGCTTTCTTT	CASSLRGVSDPEAFF
NA	few	TRBV29-1	TRBJ2-2	TGCAGCGTTCCCCATCTGGGTACCGGGGAGCTGTTTTTT	CSVPHLGTGELFF
NA	NA	TRBV9	TRBJ1-3	TGTGCCAGCAGCGGGGGAAACACCATATATTTT	CASSGGNTIYF
NA	few	TRBV29-1	TRBJ1-2	TGCAGCGTTGAAGTAAGGACCTATGGCTACACCTTC	CSVEVRTYGYTF
TRBD1	NA	TRBV5-6	TRBJ2-4	TGTGCCAGCAGCTCTTGGACAGGGCACCAGTACTTC	CASSSWTGHQYF
NA	few	TRBV5-4	TRBJ1-6	TGTGCCAGCAGGGACTCGGGATTCTCGAGGGCCCTCCACTTT	CASRDSGFSRALHF
NA	few	TRBV29-1	TRBJ2-2	TGCAGCGCCATGGGCGCCGAGACTAGGGAAGGGGAGCTGTTTTTT	CSAMGAETREGELFF
NA	NA	TRBV11-2	TRBJ2-7	TGTGCCAGCAGCGTCCTCAGGGTTACCTCCTACGAGCAGTACTTC	CASSVLRVTSYEQYF
TRBD1	NA	TRBV7-8	TRBJ1-1	TGTGCCAGCAGCCGCCGACAGGGAAGCGGCACTGAAGCTTTCTTT	CASSRRQGSGTEAFF
TRBD2	NA	TRBV15	TRBJ2-1	TGTGCCACCAGCAGAGCCGGGGGGTACAATGAGCAGTTCTTC	CATSRAGGYNEQFF
NA	NA	TRBV10-3	TRBJ1-1	TGTGCCATCATGGCAGGGGAGAACACTGAAGCTTTCTTT	CAIMAGENTEAFF
TRBD1	few	TRBV29-1	TRBJ2-1	TGCAGCGTTGTAACAGGGGGGAATGATGAGCAGTTCTTC	CSVVTGGNDEQFF
TRBD1	few	TRBV29-1	TRBJ2-6	TGCAGCGGATGGACAGGGGACTCTGGGGCCAACGTCCTGACTTTC	CSGWTGDSGANVLTF
TRBD1	NA	TRBV29-1	TRBJ2-1	TGCAGCGTTCGGGACAGGGTTCTATACGAGCAGTTCTTC	CSVRDRVLYEQFF
TRBD2	NA	TRBV13	TRBJ2-4	TGTGCCAGCAGCTTCGGGACTAGCGGGATCGGGTCCAAAAACATTCAGTACTTC	CASSFGTSGIGSKNIQYF
NA	NA	TRBV6-5	TRBJ2-1	TGTGCCAGCAGTTACCTGGCGGGGAATGAGCAGTTCTTC	CASSYLAGNEQFF
NA	NA	TRBV7-2	TRBJ2-1	TGTGCCAGCAGCTTAGGCAGGGGAGGCTCCTACAATGAGCAGTTCTTC	CASSLGRGGSYNEQFF
TRBD1	NA	TRBV15	TRBJ2-2	TGTGCCACCAGCACCGGACAGGGCAACACCGGGGAGCTGTTTTTT	CATSTGQGNTGELFF
TRBD1	NA	TRBV19	TRBJ2-5	TGTGCCAGTGGCCTCGGACAGGGACAAGAGACCCAGTACTTC	CASGLGQGQETQYF
TRBD2	NA	TRBV13	TRBJ2-1	TGTGCCAGCAGCTTAGGCCGGGGGGACCTGCAGCAGTTCTTC	CASSLGRGDLQQFF
TRBD2	NA	TRBV7-9	TRBJ2-1	TGTGCCAGCAGCCTCGGACTAGCGGGAGTCAATGAGCAGTTCTTC	CASSLGLAGVNEQFF
TRBD1	few	TRBV19	TRBJ2-1	TGTGCCAGTAGTATCGGTGACAGGGGAGCCAATGAGCAGTTCTTC	CASSIGDRGANEQFF
TRBD2	NA	TRBV5-4	TRBJ2-5	TGTGCCAGCAGCTTGTATCTAGCGGGAGAAATAAAGACCCAGTACTTC	CASSLYLAGEIKTQYF
TRBD1	NA	TRBV7-9	TRBJ1-5	TGTGCCAGCAGCTTAGCCGCCAGGGGGCCGGGGCAGCCCCAGCATTTT	CASSLAARGPGQPQHF
NA	NA	TRBV14	TRBJ2-3	TGTGCCAGCAGCCAAGATGGTAGCTGGGATACGCAGTATTTT	CASSQDGSWDTQYF
NA	NA	TRBV29-1	TRBJ1-4	TGCGCTACCCCTTACGCCGAAAAACTGTTTTTT	CATPYAEKLFF
TRBD1	NA	TRBV5-8	TRBJ2-7	TGTGCCAGCAGCTTGGGTCGGACAGGGGTCTACGAGCAGTACTTC	CASSLGRTGVYEQYF
NA	NA	TRBV2	TRBJ2-7	TGTGCCAGCACAGGGCGGCACATCGAATTC	CASTGRHIEF
NA	few	TRBV6-4	TRBJ2-3	TGTGCCAGCAGTGACTCGCTAGGGGGGAGCGATACGCAGTATTTT	CASSDSLGGSDTQYF
TRBD1	NA	TRBV30	TRBJ2-7	TGTGCCTGGAACAGAGCAGACAGGGTTAGGTGGTACTTC	CAWNRADRVRWYF
NA	NA	TRBV7-2	TRBJ1-1	TGTGCCAGCAGCTTAGGGGGGCTGAGGACTGAAGCTTTCTTT	CASSLGGLRTEAFF
NA	NA	TRBV4-2	TRBJ2-1	TGTGCCAGCAGCCAAGAGGTCGGAGGGAAACACAATGAGCAGTTCTTC	CASSQEVGGKHNEQFF
TRBD1	NA	TRBV7-9	TRBJ2-7	TGTGCCAGCAGCTTAGGACAGGGCGATGACGAGCAGTACTTC	CASSLGQGDDEQYF
NA	NA	TRBV2	TRBJ2-7	TGTGCCAGCAGTGATTACTACGAGCAGTACTTC	CASSDYYEQYF